The rows below give T cell receptor beta chains drawn from one sample of a study of human T cells and chemical hapten exposure. TCRdb independently ran MiXCR on the RACE reads; one entry per CDR3 protein. The table shows about 57,000 distinct CDR3 sequences, with 7% to 10% occurring only once. This specimen consisted of whole blood, obtained in connection with sensitization to the hapten diphenylcyclopropenone (DPC). These receptors were obtained from a woman in her forties with alopecia areata. Some clones in this sample may be carry-over from other donors' samples. Each CDR3 is given with its conserved first and last residue. D genes are given only for firm matches. Expanded clones get a size class; other rows say once, few or many, or leave the size out.

j_call | v_call | d_call | clone_size | cdr3_nt | cdr3_aa
TRBJ1-6 | TRBV6-6 | NA | many | TGTGCCAGCAGTTGGGCGGTGAGCCAGGTGTCACCCCTCCACTTT | CASSWAVSQVSPLHF
TRBJ1-2 | TRBV28 | TRBD1 | many | TGTGCCAGCAGTCCCGGGACAGGGTCCTATGGCTACACCTTC | CASSPGTGSYGYTF
TRBJ1-6 | TRBV5-1 | TRBD1 | many | TGCGCCAGCAGCCCGGGACAGGGAACAAAAGATAATTCACCCCTCCACTTT | CASSPGQGTKDNSPLHF
TRBJ2-2 | TRBV6-5 | NA | NA | TGTGCCAGCAGCTATGGTCGGGGAGGCGACACCGGGGAGCTGTTTTTT | CASSYGRGGDTGELFF
TRBJ1-1 | TRBV20-1 | NA | few | TGCAGTGCTAGAGAGGGAGGAGGGAACACTGAAGCTTTCTTT | CSAREGGGNTEAFF
TRBJ2-3 | TRBV20-1 | NA | few | TGCAGTGCTAGAGATGGGCGTGATCGGACAGATACGCAGTATTTT | CSARDGRDRTDTQYF
TRBJ1-5 | TRBV4-1 | NA | NA | TGCGCCAGCAGCCAAGAGGGGAGGACTCAGCCCCAGCATTTT | CASSQEGRTQPQHF
TRBJ2-7 | TRBV5-1 | TRBD1 | few | TGCGCCAGCAGCTTGGGCGGGACAGGGGTTTTAGGGGAGCAGTACTTC | CASSLGGTGVLGEQYF
TRBJ1-1 | TRBV20-1 | TRBD1 | many | TGCAGTGCTGCAGGGGGTGTCGCGAACACTGAAGCTTTCTTT | CSAAGGVANTEAFF
TRBJ2-2 | TRBV28 | NA | NA | TGTGCCAGCAGTATTAGCCTCACGAACACCGGGGAGCTGTTTTTT | CASSISLTNTGELFF
TRBJ1-6 | TRBV5-6 | NA | many | TGTGCCAGCATCCGTGGCCCCTCCTCCTATAATTCACCCCTCCACTTT | CASIRGPSSYNSPLHF
TRBJ2-7 | TRBV12-3/TRBV12-4 | NA | NA | TGTGCCAGCAGTTTAGGCGGGACCCAAACCTACGAGCAGTACTTC | CASSLGGTQTYEQYF